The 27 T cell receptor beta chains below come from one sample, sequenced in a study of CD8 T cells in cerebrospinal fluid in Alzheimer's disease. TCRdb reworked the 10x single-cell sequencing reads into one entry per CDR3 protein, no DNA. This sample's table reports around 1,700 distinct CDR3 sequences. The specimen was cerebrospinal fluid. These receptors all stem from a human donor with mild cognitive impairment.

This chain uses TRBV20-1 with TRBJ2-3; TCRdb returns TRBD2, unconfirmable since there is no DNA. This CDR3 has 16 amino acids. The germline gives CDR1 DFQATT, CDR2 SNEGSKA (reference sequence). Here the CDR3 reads CSAEGLAGVGTDTQYF.

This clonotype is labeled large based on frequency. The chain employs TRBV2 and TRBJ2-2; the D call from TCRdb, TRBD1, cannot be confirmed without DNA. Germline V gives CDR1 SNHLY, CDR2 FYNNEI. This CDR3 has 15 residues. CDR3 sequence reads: CAIPQSQGAGGELFF.

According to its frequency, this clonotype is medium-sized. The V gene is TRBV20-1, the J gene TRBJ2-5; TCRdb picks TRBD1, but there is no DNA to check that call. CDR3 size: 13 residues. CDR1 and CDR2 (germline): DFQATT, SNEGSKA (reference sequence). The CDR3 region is CSAGDSGGETQYF.

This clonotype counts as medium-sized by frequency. CDR3 amino acids: CASSLRPSAGAEDTQYF. The chain recombines TRBV5-1 with TRBJ2-3; the D call from TCRdb, TRBD1, cannot be confirmed without DNA. The CDR3 spans 17 residues. Germline V gives CDR1 SGHRS, CDR2 YFSETQ.

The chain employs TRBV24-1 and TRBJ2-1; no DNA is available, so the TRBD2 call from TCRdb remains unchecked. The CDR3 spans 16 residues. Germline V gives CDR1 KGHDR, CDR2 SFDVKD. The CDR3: CATSDSSRFSYNEQFF.

The CDR3: CASSPLLNTGELFF. The chain joins TRBV6-6 to TRBJ2-2. In germline, CDR1 is MNHNY, CDR2 SVGAGI (reference sequence). The CDR3 runs to 14 residues.

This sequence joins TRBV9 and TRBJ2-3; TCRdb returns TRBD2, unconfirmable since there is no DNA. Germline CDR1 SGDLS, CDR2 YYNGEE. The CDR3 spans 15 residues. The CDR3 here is CASARREALRDTQYF.

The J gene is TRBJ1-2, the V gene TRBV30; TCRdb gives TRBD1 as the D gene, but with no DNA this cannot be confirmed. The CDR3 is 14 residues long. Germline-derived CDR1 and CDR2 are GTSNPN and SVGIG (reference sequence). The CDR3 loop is CAWSGTGWDYGYTF.

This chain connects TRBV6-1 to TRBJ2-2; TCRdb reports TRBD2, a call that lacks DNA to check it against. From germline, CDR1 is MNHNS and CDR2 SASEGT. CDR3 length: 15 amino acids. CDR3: CASSPDWLDTGELFF.

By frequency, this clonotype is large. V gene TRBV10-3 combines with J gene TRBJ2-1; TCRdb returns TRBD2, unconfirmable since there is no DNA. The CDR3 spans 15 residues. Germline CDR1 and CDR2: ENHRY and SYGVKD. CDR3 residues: CAISDTASGANEQFF.

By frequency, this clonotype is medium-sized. The CDR3 region is CASSSDGLATNEKLFF. The V gene is TRBV28, the J gene TRBJ1-4. The CDR3 spans 16 residues. Germline CDR1 is MDHEN and CDR2 is SYDVKM.

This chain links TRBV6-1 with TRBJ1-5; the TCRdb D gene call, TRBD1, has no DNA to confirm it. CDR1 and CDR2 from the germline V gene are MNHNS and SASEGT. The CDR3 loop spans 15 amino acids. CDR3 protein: CASRRTGSSNQPQHF.

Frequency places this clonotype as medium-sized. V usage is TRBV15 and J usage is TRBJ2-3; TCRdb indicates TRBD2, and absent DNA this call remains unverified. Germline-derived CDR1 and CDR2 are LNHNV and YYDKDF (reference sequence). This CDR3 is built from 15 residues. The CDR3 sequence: CATSTGTSGTDTQYF. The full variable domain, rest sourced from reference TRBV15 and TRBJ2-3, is DAMVIQNPRYQVTQFGKPVTLSCSQTLNHNVMYWYQQKSSQAPKLLFHYYDKDFNNEADTPDNFQSRRPNTSFCFLDIRSPGLGDTAMYLCATSTGTSGTDTQYFGPGTRLTVL.

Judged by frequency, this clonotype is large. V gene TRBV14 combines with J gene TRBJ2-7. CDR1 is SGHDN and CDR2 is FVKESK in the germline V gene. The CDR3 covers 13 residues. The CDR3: CASSQDTAYEQYF. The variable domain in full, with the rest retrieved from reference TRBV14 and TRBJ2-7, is EAGVTQFPSHSVIEKGQTVTLRCDPISGHDNLYWYRRVMGKEIKFLLHFVKESKQDESGMPNNRFLAERTGGTYSTLKVQPAELEDSGVYFCASSQDTAYEQYFGPGTRLTVT.

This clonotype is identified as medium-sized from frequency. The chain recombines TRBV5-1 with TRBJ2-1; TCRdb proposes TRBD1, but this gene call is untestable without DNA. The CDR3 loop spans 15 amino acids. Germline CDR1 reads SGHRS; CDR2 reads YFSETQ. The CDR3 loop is CASSLVGGVYNEQFF.

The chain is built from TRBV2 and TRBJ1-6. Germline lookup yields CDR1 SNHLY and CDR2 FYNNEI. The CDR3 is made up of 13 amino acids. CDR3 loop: CASTSGPGSPLHF.

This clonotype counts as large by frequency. The CDR3 here is CASSLRWYSYNEQFF. The chain combines TRBV7-2 with TRBJ2-1. CDR1 and CDR2 from the germline V gene are SGHTA and FQGNSA. This CDR3 region has 15 residues.

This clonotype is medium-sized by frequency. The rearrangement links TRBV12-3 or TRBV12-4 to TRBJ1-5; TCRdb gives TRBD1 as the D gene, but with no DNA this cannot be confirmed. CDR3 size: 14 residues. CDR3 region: CASSPTGGFQPQHF.

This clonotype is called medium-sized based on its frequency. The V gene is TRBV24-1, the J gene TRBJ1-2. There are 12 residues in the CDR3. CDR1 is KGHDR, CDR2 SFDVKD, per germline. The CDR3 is CATADIFYGYTF.

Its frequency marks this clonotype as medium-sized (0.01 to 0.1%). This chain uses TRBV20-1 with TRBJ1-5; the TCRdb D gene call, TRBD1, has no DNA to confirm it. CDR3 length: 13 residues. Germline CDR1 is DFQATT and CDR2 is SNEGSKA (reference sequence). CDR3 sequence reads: CSAYTGPDQPQHF.

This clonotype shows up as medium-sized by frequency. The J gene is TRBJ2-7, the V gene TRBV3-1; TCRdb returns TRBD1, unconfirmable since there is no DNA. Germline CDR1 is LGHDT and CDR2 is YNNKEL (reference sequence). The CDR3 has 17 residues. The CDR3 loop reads CASSQGPMGQNSYEQYF.

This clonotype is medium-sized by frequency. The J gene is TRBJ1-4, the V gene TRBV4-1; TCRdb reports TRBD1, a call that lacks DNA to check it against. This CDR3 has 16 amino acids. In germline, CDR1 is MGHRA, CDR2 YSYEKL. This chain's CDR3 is CASSPGRTSFNEKLFF.

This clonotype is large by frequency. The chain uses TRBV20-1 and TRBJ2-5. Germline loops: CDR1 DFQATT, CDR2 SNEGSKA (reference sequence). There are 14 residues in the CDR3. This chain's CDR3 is CSAREVDVQETQYF.

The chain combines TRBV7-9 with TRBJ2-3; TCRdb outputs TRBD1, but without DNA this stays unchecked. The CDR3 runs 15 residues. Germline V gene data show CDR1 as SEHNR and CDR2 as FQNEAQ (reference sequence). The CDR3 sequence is CASSLARQGTDTQYF.

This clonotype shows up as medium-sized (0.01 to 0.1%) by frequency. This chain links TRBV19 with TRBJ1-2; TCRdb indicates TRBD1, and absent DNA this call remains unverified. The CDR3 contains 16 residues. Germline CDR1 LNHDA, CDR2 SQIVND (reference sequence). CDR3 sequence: CASSIDGTGHPYGYTF.

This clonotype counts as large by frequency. CDR3 amino acids: CSARPQANSPLHF. The V call is TRBV20-1, the J call TRBJ1-6; the TRBD1 assignment by TCRdb is unverifiable without DNA. The CDR3 sequence is 13 residues long. The germline CDR1 and CDR2 sequences are DFQATT and SNEGSKA (reference sequence).

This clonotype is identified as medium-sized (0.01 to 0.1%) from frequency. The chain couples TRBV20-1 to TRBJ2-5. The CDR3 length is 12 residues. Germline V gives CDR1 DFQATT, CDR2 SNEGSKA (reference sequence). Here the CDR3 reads CSARGLQETQYF.